This TCR beta chain was profiled in a study of response to subunit inactivated influenza vaccine. The V gene lost 2 bases and the J gene lost 8 bases, with 4 bases spanning the gap. Per germline, CDR1 LGHDT and CDR2 YNNKEL (reference sequence). This CDR3 spans 11 amino acids. Study observations and caveats: The authors put forward the suggestion that each seasonal influenza vaccination may bring in only a limited number of new T cells.

TCRdb processed the RT-PCR reads anew with MiXCR; each CDR3 protein has one entry. Of just over 300,000 distinct CDR3 sequences in the sample, 21% were seen once. This clonotype has only a few counts. Its antigen remains unidentified. This chain connects TRBV3-1 to TRBJ2-4; D is unclear. This receptor was obtained from a man between 50 and 70 years old who received an inactivated influenza vaccine. Sequencing was performed on PBMCs from blood, taken approximately 22 months after vaccination. CDR3 DNA: TGTGCCAGCAGCCAAAGGCACATTCAGTACTTC. Its translation is CASSQRHIQYF.